This passage covers 25 T cell receptor beta chains from one sample sequenced in a study of low-dose radiotherapy and immunotherapy resistance in tumors. First-strand cDNA used TRAV- and TRBV-specific primers, covering alpha and beta chains. A constant-region primer paired with the V-primer adapter amplified TCRs over about 19 PCR cycles. TCRdb recomputed calls from the reads with MiXCR, one row per CDR3 protein. This sample has 15,000 to 20,000 distinct CDR3 sequences; approximately 63% occur once, and the top ten carry approximately 6%. The source of these receptors is a human donor with advanced metastatic prostate, ovarian, gallbladder or colorectal cancer (not recorded which). This table probably holds off-target reads from a library built for another chain.

This sequence joins TRBV4-1 and TRBJ2-3; the match to TRBD2 covers 16 bases. CDR1 is MGHRA and CDR2 is YSYEKL in the germline V gene. CDR3 length: 18 amino acids. V shed 0 bases, J shed 5 bases, and the junction held 5 bases outside the gene matches. The chain's CDR3 is CASSQDGGLAGGQDTQYF. CDR3 nucleotide sequence: TGCGCCAGCAGCCAAGATGGGGGACTAGCGGGAGGGCAAGATACGCAGTATTTT.

V gene TRBV11-1 combines with J gene TRBJ2-5, with D hard to call. The CDR3 has 18 residues. V lost 5 bases and J 4 bases, leaving 26 bases between the germline ends. Germline lookup yields CDR1 SGHAT and CDR2 FQDESV (reference sequence). The CDR3 here is CASSPDVSLNPSRETQYF. The CDR3 coding sequence is TGTGCCAGCAGCCCAGATGTCTCCCTGAACCCATCGAGAGAGACCCAGTACTTC. The full variable domain, completed using reference TRBV11-1 and TRBJ2-5, is EAEVAQSPRYKITEKSQAVAFWCDPISGHATLYWYRQILGQGPELLVQFQDESVVDDSQLPKDRFSAERLKGVDSTLKIQPAELGDSAMYLCASSPDVSLNPSRETQYFGPGTRLLVL.

By its share, this clonotype is medium-sized. The V gene is TRBV12-3 or TRBV12-4, the J gene TRBJ1-5; D not certain. The CDR3 extends over 14 amino acids. V was shortened by 2 bases and J by 9 bases, with 14 bases between the two germline ends. CDR3 sequence (DNA): TGTGCCAGCAGTTTACGGCAGGCGGGTGGGCCCCAGCATTTT. Encoded protein: CASSLRQAGGPQHF.

The V gene is TRBV2, the J gene TRBJ2-1; 7 bases map to TRBD1. This CDR3 contains 16 residues. Germline CDR1 is SNHLY and CDR2 is FYNNEI. J lost 14 bases, V lost 4 bases, and 20 bases had no gene match. The CDR3 here is CASSATTSDRVKMEFF. Here the CDR3 DNA reads TGTGCCAGCAGTGCAACCACCAGCGACAGGGTGAAGATGGAGTTCTTC.

This chain uses TRBV7-2 with TRBJ1-1; no clear D. Germline CDR1 reads SGHTA; CDR2 reads FQGNSA. V gave up 6 bases and J gave up 1 base, with 9 bases separating them. The CDR3 length is 13 residues. CDR3 sequence reads: CASSDRGNTEAFF. The CDR3 DNA is TGTGCCAGCAGTGACCGGGGGAACACTGAAGCTTTCTTT.

The V call is TRBV7-9, the J call TRBJ2-7; the D gene is possibly TRBD2 (6 bases). The V and J ends lost 0 bases and 2 bases respectively, with 11 bases between them. The CDR3 consists of 15 residues. The germline CDR1 and CDR2 sequences are SEHNR and FQNEAQ (reference sequence). This CDR3 reads CASSLAAGPTYEQYF. In DNA, the CDR3 is TGTGCCAGCAGCTTAGCGGCGGGACCTACCTACGAGCAGTACTTC.

The chain is built from TRBV7-9 and TRBJ2-3; TRBD2 agrees at 12 bases. Looked up from germline, CDR1 is SEHNR and CDR2 is FQNEAQ (reference sequence). This CDR3 has 16 residues. V dropped 5 bases and J dropped 3; count of bases not matched to a gene: 6. The CDR3 nucleotides are TGTGCCAGCAGCGGTCGACTAGCGGGAGCTACAGATACGCAGTATTTT. Amino acid sequence: CASSGRLAGATDTQYF.

The chain recombines TRBV7-3 with TRBJ1-1; D uncertain. The V end lost 3 bases, the J end lost 0 bases, and 8 bases lay between the germline ends. Per germline, CDR1 SGHTA and CDR2 FQGTGA. There are 14 residues in the CDR3. Here the CDR3 DNA reads TGTGCCAGCAGCTTCGACGGAGTGAACACTGAAGCTTTCTTT. It is translated as CASSFDGVNTEAFF. Full variable domain (missing parts from reference TRBV7-3 and TRBJ1-1): GAGVSQTPSNKVTEKGKYVELRCDPISGHTALYWYRQSLGQGPEFLIYFQGTGAADDSGLPNDRFFAVRPEGSVSTLKIQRTERGDSAVYLCASSFDGVNTEAFFGQGTRLTVV.

CDR3 region: CASRKGVAGNTIYF. The CDR3 bases are TGTGCCAGCAGAAAGGGGGTTGCTGGAAACACCATATATTTT. The genes are TRBV28 and TRBJ1-3, with D perhaps matching TRBD1 (6 bases). The CDR3 covers 14 residues. V was shortened by 6 bases and J by 2 bases, with 11 bases between the two germline ends. CDR1 and CDR2 (germline): MDHEN, SYDVKM.

This chain uses TRBV5-4 with TRBJ2-1, with 8 bases aligning to TRBD2. V dropped 3 bases and J dropped 8; count of bases not matched to a gene: 10. This CDR3 spans 15 amino acids. Germline V gene data show CDR1 as SGHNT and CDR2 as YYREEE (reference sequence). DNA of the CDR3: TGTGCCAGCAGCTGGCGCGGCGGGAGGATGGATGAGCAGTTCTTC. Protein sequence: CASSWRGGRMDEQFF.

This sequence joins TRBV5-4 and TRBJ2-7; 7 nucleotides align to TRBD2. The CDR3 runs to 14 residues. Germline CDR1 and CDR2: SGHNT and YYREEE (reference sequence). V was pared by 5 bases and J by 5 bases, with 10 bases of the junction left unmatched. The CDR3 here is CASSTGGSLDEQYF. The DNA of the CDR3 is TGTGCCAGCAGTACTGGCGGGAGCCTGGACGAGCAGTACTTC.

The J gene is TRBJ1-2, the V gene TRBV12-3 or TRBV12-4; D uncertain. V lost 2 bases and J 7 bases, leaving 11 bases between the germline ends. CDR3 length: 13 residues. Written as DNA, the CDR3 is TGTGCCAGCAGTTTAAAGGGAGCAATTGGCTACACCTTC. This translates into CASSLKGAIGYTF.

A few counts support this clonotype. The V and J genes are TRBV6-5 and TRBJ1-3, with D hard to call. This CDR3 comprises 11 residues. Trimming left V 3 bases short and J 3 bases short, with 0 bases between. Germline CDR1 and CDR2: MNHEY and SVGAGI. The CDR3 sequence: CASSYGNTIYF. The DNA of the CDR3 is TGTGCCAGCAGTTATGGAAACACCATATATTTT.

The chain employs TRBV5-1 and TRBJ2-7, with 10 positions matching TRBD1. The ends lost 0 bases at V and 2 bases at J; junction bases unmatched: 5. Germline V lookup: CDR1 SGHRS, CDR2 YFSETQ. The length of the CDR3 is 16 residues. CDR3 sequence (DNA): TGCGCCAGCAGCTTGGCGGGGACAGGGGCAACCTACGAGCAGTACTTC. Translation gives CASSLAGTGATYEQYF. The full variable domain, with the rest looked up from reference TRBV5-1 and TRBJ2-7, is KAGVTQTPRYLIKTRGQQVTLSCSPISGHRSVSWYQQTPGQGLQFLFEYFSETQRNKGNFPGRFSGRQFSNSRSEMNVSTLELGDSALYLCASSLAGTGATYEQYFGPGTRLTVT.

This chain links TRBV20-1 with TRBJ1-5; D gene ambiguous. The CDR3 is 13 residues long. V was shortened by 6 bases and J by 0 bases, with 9 bases between the two germline ends. Germline V CDR1 and CDR2: DFQATT, SNEGSKA (reference sequence). The CDR3 bases are TGCAGTGCGCGGACGGATAGCAATCAGCCCCAGCATTTT. Encoded protein: CSARTDSNQPQHF.

The CDR3 is CASSLAIVAGVYEQYF. The CDR3 DNA sequence: TGCGCCAGCAGCTTGGCCATTGTGGCAGGTGTCTACGAGCAGTACTTC. This chain connects TRBV5-1 to TRBJ2-7; D unresolved. The CDR3 is made up of 16 amino acids. V shed 0 bases and J shed 3 bases, with 16 bases lying between them. Germline loops: CDR1 SGHRS, CDR2 YFSETQ.

The gene calls are TRBV18 and TRBJ2-7; D is undetermined. V gave up 1 base and J gave up 3 bases, with 10 bases separating them. This CDR3 region has 14 residues. Germline values: CDR1 KGHSH, CDR2 LQKENI. The CDR3 here is CASSPRMVLYEQYF. The DNA of the CDR3 is TGTGCCAGCTCACCACGAATGGTTCTCTACGAGCAGTACTTC.

The rearrangement joins TRBV18 to TRBJ1-5, with D possibly TRBD1 on 6 matching bases. This CDR3 is built from 15 residues. CDR1 KGHSH and CDR2 LQKENI come from the germline V gene. Trimming pared 8 bases from V and 9 bases from J, leaving 23 bases between. The CDR3 protein is CASHAGPGQVRPQHF. Here the CDR3 DNA reads TGTGCCAGCCACGCGGGACCGGGACAAGTAAGGCCCCAGCATTTT.

The rearrangement links TRBV6-6 to TRBJ2-3; D is unresolved. The CDR3 is 13 residues long. Between the trimmed V and J ends, which lost 7 bases and 6 bases, there was a span of 14 bases. Germline V CDR1 and CDR2: MNHNY, SVGAGI (reference sequence). The CDR3 nucleotides are TGTGCCAGCAATCAGATGATGGCGGATACGCAGTATTTT. Translating gives CASNQMMADTQYF.

V gene TRBV9 combines with J gene TRBJ2-7; 8 nucleotides agree with TRBD2. The CDR3 is 13 amino acids. Germline V CDR1 and CDR2: SGDLS, YYNGEE. Trimming took 0 bases from V and 6 from J; bases not matched to a gene: 2. CDR3 DNA sequence: TGTGCCAGCAGCGTAGCGGGGGGGCGCGAGCAGTACTTC. Amino acids: CASSVAGGREQYF. The full variable domain, its missing parts supplied by reference TRBV9 and TRBJ2-7, is DSGVTQTPKHLITATGQRVTLRCSPRSGDLSVYWYQQSLDQGLQFLIQYYNGEERAKGNILERFSAQQFPDLHSELNLSSLELGDSALYFCASSVAGGREQYFGPGTRLTVT.

This chain uses TRBV11-1 with TRBJ1-2, with TRBD1 matching over 10 bases. Trimming at V came to 5 bases and at J to 4 bases, leaving 7 bases not matched to a gene. The CDR3 has 15 residues. The V gene's germline CDR1 is SGHAT and CDR2 FQDESV (reference sequence). The CDR3 DNA reads as TGTGCCAGCAGCAATGCCGGGACAGGGGTCTATGGCTACACCTTC. Translated, it gives CASSNAGTGVYGYTF.

The V gene is TRBV5-4, the J gene TRBJ2-2, with TRBD2 matching 7 bases. Trimming cost V 7 bases and J 2 bases; bases outside gene matches: 8. The CDR3 extends over 15 amino acids. Germline-derived CDR1 and CDR2 are SGHNT and YYREEE (reference sequence). The CDR3 coding sequence is TGTGCCAGCGGTTCCCCAGCGGGAAACACCGGGGAGCTGTTTTTT. Protein: CASGSPAGNTGELFF.

V and J are TRBV12-3 or TRBV12-4 and TRBJ1-5, with 7 bases aligning to TRBD1. The V and J ends lost 5 bases and 5 bases, in that order; junction bases with no gene match: 9. The CDR3 runs to 15 residues. CDR3 bases: TGTGCCAGCAGTGAAAGCGACAGGGTCTATCAGCCCCAGCATTTT. Protein: CASSESDRVYQPQHF.

This chain joins TRBV20-1 and TRBJ2-5; 7 bases line up with TRBD1. The CDR3 length is 14 residues. Germline V gene data show CDR1 as DFQATT and CDR2 as SNEGSKA (reference sequence). The V segment lost 5 bases and the J segment 7 bases; nucleotides outside the gene matches: 13. CDR3 residues: CSAPSLDRMGTQYF. Written as DNA, the CDR3 is TGCAGTGCTCCCTCTTTGGACAGGATGGGGACCCAGTACTTC.

The chain recombines TRBV28 with TRBJ2-7, with D maybe TRBD2 (5 bases). Trimming took 0 bases from V and 6 from J, leaving 12 bases between them. Per germline, CDR1 MDHEN and CDR2 SYDVKM. This CDR3 comprises 14 residues. The CDR3 here is CASSLWGGGLEQYF. CDR3 coding DNA: TGTGCCAGCAGTTTATGGGGCGGAGGTCTCGAGCAGTACTTC.